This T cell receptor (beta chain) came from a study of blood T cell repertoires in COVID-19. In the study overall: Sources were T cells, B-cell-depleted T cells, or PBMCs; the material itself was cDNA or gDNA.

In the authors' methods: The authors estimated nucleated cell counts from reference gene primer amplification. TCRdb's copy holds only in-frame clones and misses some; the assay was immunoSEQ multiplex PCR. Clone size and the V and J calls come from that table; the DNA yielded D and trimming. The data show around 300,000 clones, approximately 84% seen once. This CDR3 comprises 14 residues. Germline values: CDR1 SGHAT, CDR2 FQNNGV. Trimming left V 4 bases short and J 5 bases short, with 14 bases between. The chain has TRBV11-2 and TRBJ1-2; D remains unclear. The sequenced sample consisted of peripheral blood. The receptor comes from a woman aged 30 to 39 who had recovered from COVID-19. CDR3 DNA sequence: TGTGCCAGCAGCTCTACCCCTGGTTGGTATGGCTACACCTTC. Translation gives CASSSTPGWYGYTF.